The 15 T cell receptor beta chains given below trace back to one sample, sequenced in a study of blood T cell repertoires in COVID-19 (dated by TCRdb to the early 2020s). Libraries were prepared through the immunoSEQ multiplex PCR assay. TCRdb limited this immuneACCESS table to in-frame rearrangements with V and J called. A share of clones is missing; checked studies link under half to unresolved V genes, and the rest is unexplained. The sample yields some 250,000 clones; roughly 91% were counted once. The ten largest clonotypes hold 3.5% to 4.5% of the sample. Sequenced input: PBMCs or T cells enriched from blood (not recorded which). The receptor source for this set is a woman between 25 and 40 years old with acute COVID-19.

The CDR3 spells CASSQVRVSDTQYF. As DNA, the CDR3 is TGTGCCAGTAGTCAGGTGAGGGTTTCAGATACGCAGTATTTT. V usage is TRBV19 and J usage is TRBJ2-3; the D gene is possibly TRBD2 (5 bases). Germline assignment: CDR1 LNHDA and CDR2 SQIVND (reference sequence). With 5 bases removed from V and 4 bases from J, the gap between germline ends came to 13 bases. This CDR3 is built from 14 residues.

The chain employs TRBV30 and TRBJ2-7, with a tentative D call TRBD1 (5 bases). Germline CDR1 GTSNPN, CDR2 SVGIG (reference sequence). Trimming removed 3 bases at V and 12 bases at J, with 18 bases between. CDR3 length: 12 residues. The DNA for the CDR3 is TGTGCCTGGAGCGACAGCTCTAAGAACTGGTACTTC. Amino acid sequence: CAWSDSSKNWYF.

This chain uses TRBV19 with TRBJ1-5; D remains unclear. Germline loops: CDR1 LNHDA, CDR2 SQIVND (reference sequence). The CDR3 loop spans 12 amino acids. V shed 4 bases and J shed 4 bases, with 5 bases lying between them. The CDR3 reads CASSNLNQPQHF. Written as DNA, the CDR3 is TGTGCCAGTAGTAACCTAAATCAGCCCCAGCATTTT.

This rearrangement joins TRBV6-5 to TRBJ2-5, with D perhaps TRBD1 (6 bases). The V end lost 5 bases, the J end lost 5 bases, and 12 bases lay between the germline ends. The CDR3 is made up of 13 amino acids. Germline loops: CDR1 MNHEY, CDR2 SVGAGI. CDR3 residues: CASSPQGWETQYF. The CDR3 DNA sequence: TGTGCCAGCAGTCCCCAGGGGTGGGAGACCCAGTACTTC.

J is TRBJ1-1 and V is TRBV7-9; D is undetermined. From germline, CDR1 is SEHNR and CDR2 FQNEAQ (reference sequence). V gave up 6 bases and J gave up 0 bases, with 11 bases separating them. This CDR3 spans 14 amino acids. The CDR3 loop is CASSLPGVNTEAFF. CDR3 coding DNA: TGTGCCAGCAGTCTCCCCGGGGTGAACACTGAAGCTTTCTTT.

The CDR3 DNA is TGTGCCATTCCGGGGAACTATGGCTACACCTTC. Translated: CAIPGNYGYTF. The chain joins TRBV6-5 to TRBJ1-2, with no clear D. CDR1 and CDR2 (germline): MNHEY, SVGAGI. The CDR3 consists of 11 residues. V gave up 10 bases and J gave up 2 bases, with 8 bases separating them.

V usage is TRBV19 and J usage is TRBJ1-5; TRBD1 aligns across 7 bases. CDR1 and CDR2 from the germline V gene are LNHDA and SQIVND (reference sequence). This CDR3 region has 15 residues. With V trimmed by 5 bases and J by 6 bases, 10 bases remained unmatched. DNA of the CDR3: TGTGCCAGTAGTTATGATTCAGGGGGAGTTCAGCCCCAGCATTTT. Translation gives CASSYDSGGVQPQHF.

The rearrangement uses TRBV30 and TRBJ1-5; unclear D gene. The CDR3 covers 14 residues. V dropped 0 bases and J dropped 4 bases, with 10 bases sitting between them. Per the germline V gene, CDR1 is GTSNPN and CDR2 is SVGIG (reference sequence). CDR3 coding DNA: TGTGCCTGGAGTGTACTGCATAATAATCAGCCCCAGCATTTT. Its translation: CAWSVLHNNQPQHF.

This CDR3 is CASSESPQGGTEAFF. DNA of the CDR3: TGTGCCAGCAGTGAATCCCCGCAGGGAGGCACTGAAGCTTTCTTT. V and J are TRBV2 and TRBJ1-1; maybe TRBD1 (5 bases). CDR3 length equals 15 residues. Germline V gene data show CDR1 as SNHLY and CDR2 as FYNNEI. Trimming left V 2 bases short and J 4 bases short, with 14 bases between.

This rearrangement joins TRBV11-1 to TRBJ2-7; D possibly corresponds to TRBD1 (5 bases). CDR3 length equals 14 residues. The germline V gene has CDR1 SGHAT and CDR2 FQDESV (reference sequence). V was cut by 2 bases and J by 3 bases, with 11 bases left in between. CDR3 bases: TGTGCCAGCAGCTTAATATCAGACAGCTACGAGCAGTACTTC. This translates into CASSLISDSYEQYF.

V usage is TRBV7-6 and J usage is TRBJ1-2; 8 bases fit TRBD1. The trim removed 6 bases at V and 4 bases at J, leaving 13 bases unmatched. Germline V gene lookup returns CDR1 SGHVS and CDR2 FNYEAQ. The CDR3 consists of 16 residues. The CDR3 DNA reads TGTGCCAGCAGTTCGGGAGGACAGGGCAGGTTCTATGGCTACACCTTC. This gives the protein CASSSGGQGRFYGYTF.

The genes are TRBV5-4 and TRBJ2-1; 9 bases fit TRBD2. Germline V lookup: CDR1 SGHNT, CDR2 YYREEE (reference sequence). J lost 4 bases, V lost 4 bases, and 6 bases had no gene match. The CDR3 is 15 amino acids. CDR3 in amino acids: CASSMTSGAYNEQFF. The DNA of the CDR3 is TGTGCCAGCAGCATGACTAGCGGCGCTTACAATGAGCAGTTCTTC.

Comment on this clone: This specimen includes other DNA sequences encoding the same CDR3. The DNA of the CDR3 is TGTGCCTGGAGTGTCGGGCAGCCCCAGCATTTT. Translated, it gives CAWSVGQPQHF. This rearrangement joins TRBV30 to TRBJ1-5, with D uncertain. The V end was cut by 0 bases, the J end by 7 bases, with 4 bases between. Looked up from germline, CDR1 is GTSNPN and CDR2 is SVGIG (reference sequence). The CDR3 is 11 amino acids.

The chain links TRBV7-9 to TRBJ2-5; 7 nucleotides align to TRBD1. V lost 5 bases to trimming and J lost 5 bases; unmatched junction nucleotides: 11. CDR1 is SEHNR and CDR2 is FQNEAQ in the germline V gene (reference sequence). The CDR3 is 15 residues long. The CDR3 reads CASSRVARGPETQYF. The CDR3 DNA reads TGTGCCAGCAGCCGGGTTGCAAGGGGGCCCGAGACCCAGTACTTC. Using reference TRBV7-9 and TRBJ2-5 for the parts outside the CDR3, the full variable domain is DTGVSQNPRHKITKRGQNVTFRCDPISEHNRLYWYRQTLGQGPEFLTYFQNEAQLEKSRLLSDRFSAERPKGSFSTLEIQRTEQGDSAMYLCASSRVARGPETQYFGPGTRLLVL.

This chain links TRBV5-5 with TRBJ1-4, with TRBD1 identical over 7 bases. V shed 4 bases and J 6 bases; nucleotides not matched to a gene: 9. The CDR3 has 15 residues. CDR1 and CDR2 (germline): SGHKS, YYEKEE (reference sequence). The CDR3 DNA is TGTGCCAGCAGCGAAACACAGGGGAATGATGAAAAACTGTTTTTT. It yields the protein CASSETQGNDEKLFF.